The 27 T cell receptor beta chains below were found in one sample sequenced in a study of blood T cells in healthy people across ages. With a J-beta primer mix and a sample-barcoded 5' primer, a second PCR ran about 6 to 11 cycles. MiXCR, applied by TCRdb to the 5' RACE reads, yields one record per CDR3 protein. The sample lists 1.4 million to 1.5 million distinct CDR3 sequences, about 40% seen once, with roughly 7.7% in the top ten. The sequencing input was blood. The source is a woman aged 18-29 years in good health.

The V gene is TRBV5-1, the J gene TRBJ2-1; TRBD1 agrees at 7 bases. Germline V CDR1 and CDR2: SGHRS, YFSETQ. The CDR3 contains 16 residues. Losses at the gene ends were 4 bases for V and 7 bases for J; bases not matched to a gene: 14. DNA for the CDR3: TGCGCCAGCAGCCCAGGGGACAGAAGACTGGTGAATGAGCAGTTCTTC. Translated, it gives CASSPGDRRLVNEQFF.

Only a few counts were recorded for this clonotype. The V call is TRBV5-5, the J call TRBJ2-1, with 14 bases matching TRBD2. Germline lookup yields CDR1 SGHKS and CDR2 YYEKEE (reference sequence). With 4 bases clipped from V and 3 bases from J, the junction kept 3 bases outside the gene matches. The CDR3 length is 16 residues. The CDR3 is CASSTGTSGGYNEQFF. Here the CDR3 DNA reads TGTGCCAGCAGCACGGGGACTAGCGGGGGCTACAATGAGCAGTTCTTC.

This chain connects TRBV3-1 to TRBJ2-3; 8 nucleotides align to TRBD2. V trimming: 0 bases; J trimming: 8 bases; junction bases outside the gene matches: 10. The CDR3 is 16 residues long. The V gene's germline CDR1 is LGHDT and CDR2 YNNKEL (reference sequence). The CDR3: CASSQDIGGAWGTQYF. DNA of the CDR3: TGTGCCAGCAGCCAAGATATCGGGGGGGCCTGGGGTACGCAGTATTTT.

This chain uses TRBV7-2 with TRBJ1-1; D is ambiguous. The CDR3 is made up of 14 amino acids. Trimming removed 5 bases from V and 4 bases from J, with 14 bases in between. Germline V CDR1 and CDR2: SGHTA, FQGNSA. Here the CDR3 DNA reads TGTGCCAGCAGCCTGACCCCGGAGGGCACTGAAGCTTTCTTT. Protein sequence: CASSLTPEGTEAFF.

This clonotype was recorded at least ten times. The rearrangement links TRBV4-1 to TRBJ2-7; 8 bases are shared with TRBD2. The CDR3 covers 16 residues. V was pared by 2 bases and J by 1 base, with 7 bases of the junction left unmatched. CDR1 is MGHRA, CDR2 YSYEKL, per germline. The CDR3 DNA is TGCGCCAGCAGCCAATCTCGAGCGGGGGTTTCCTACGAGCAGTACTTC. This codes for CASSQSRAGVSYEQYF.

A few counts support this clonotype. This rearrangement joins TRBV12-3 or TRBV12-4 to TRBJ1-2, with 9 bases identical to TRBD1. This CDR3 contains 15 residues. The J segment lost 5 bases and the V segment lost 4 bases, leaving 8 bases of the junction unmatched. DNA for the CDR3: TGTGCCAGCAGTTCCACAGGGGGCCTTAGGTATGGCTACACCTTC. Encoded protein: CASSSTGGLRYGYTF.

This chain links TRBV11-3 with TRBJ2-1, with 10 bases aligning to TRBD2. The CDR3 extends over 15 amino acids. Germline V CDR1 and CDR2: SGHNT, YENEEA. Losses at the gene ends were 4 bases for V and 6 bases for J; bases not matched to a gene: 6. The CDR3 DNA reads TGTGCCAGCAGCTCCGAAAGCGGGGGGGGCAATGAGCAGTTCTTC. This encodes CASSSESGGGNEQFF.

The V gene is TRBV7-8, the J gene TRBJ2-5, with D uncertain. Germline CDR1 reads SGHVS; CDR2 reads FQNEAQ. This CDR3 is 12 amino acids long. Trimming pared 5 bases from V and 5 bases from J, leaving 9 bases between. CDR3 in DNA: TGTGCCAGCAGCCCCCCGTGGGAGACCCAGTACTTC. Translating gives CASSPPWETQYF.

Details on this clonotype: A read error may produce the germline difference seen at one junction end. V and J are TRBV7-3 and TRBJ2-1, with 9 bases fitting TRBD2. This CDR3 is built from 17 residues. Germline CDR1 reads SGHTA; CDR2 reads FQGTGA. The chain's CDR3 is CASSLTPGTSLRNEQFF. CDR3 bases: TGTGCCAGCAGCCTAACTCCCGGGACTAGCCTCAGGAATGAGCAGTTCTTC.

This clonotype was observed a handful of times. The chain joins TRBV6-5 to TRBJ2-7; no clear D gene. With 5 bases removed from V and 5 bases from J, the gap between germline ends came to 10 bases. This CDR3 has 12 residues. Germline V gives CDR1 MNHEY, CDR2 SVGAGI. The CDR3 DNA sequence: TGTGCCAGCAGTGTTGGGAAAAACGAGCAGTACTTC. Its protein is CASSVGKNEQYF.

The V and J genes are TRBV12-3 or TRBV12-4 and TRBJ2-1, with TRBD2 as a possible D gene (6 bases). CDR3 size: 16 residues. Trimming took off 3 bases at V and 3 bases at J, with 15 bases between the two ends. The CDR3 DNA reads as TGTGCCAGCAGTTTGGATGGGGAGGCCCTCTACAATGAGCAGTTCTTC. This sequence encodes CASSLDGEALYNEQFF.

V usage is TRBV6-1 and J usage is TRBJ1-6; perhaps TRBD1 as D (5 bases). CDR3 size: 15 residues. Germline V gene data show CDR1 as MNHNS and CDR2 as SASEGT. V lost 1 base and J 8 bases, leaving 12 bases between the germline ends. CDR3 coding DNA: TGTGCCAGCAGTGAAGAGACAGCAAACTATTCACCCCTCCACTTT. Translated, it gives CASSEETANYSPLHF.

The J gene is TRBJ1-2, the V gene TRBV19, with no clear D. Trimming left V 6 bases short and J 5 bases short, with 22 bases between. Per germline, CDR1 LNHDA and CDR2 SQIVND (reference sequence). The CDR3 consists of 16 residues. This CDR3 is CASRTARSKGGYGYTF. CDR3 DNA sequence: TGTGCCAGTAGAACTGCCCGGTCGAAAGGCGGGTATGGCTACACCTTC.

V gene TRBV2 combines with J gene TRBJ2-4, with 7 bases that match TRBD2. J lost 1 base, V lost 4 bases, and 7 bases had no gene match. CDR3 size: 16 residues. Germline assignment: CDR1 SNHLY and CDR2 FYNNEI. The CDR3 loop reads CASSALLAWAKNIQYF. In DNA, the CDR3 is TGTGCCAGCAGTGCCTTACTAGCGTGGGCCAAAAACATTCAGTACTTC.

The V and J genes are TRBV20-1 and TRBJ2-3; D not certain. Germline CDR1 is DFQATT and CDR2 is SNEGSKA (reference sequence). The CDR3 is made up of 13 amino acids. V lost 0 bases to trimming and J lost 2 bases, with 6 bases between them. The CDR3 sequence is CSARDQDTDTQYF. The CDR3 coding sequence is TGCAGTGCTAGAGACCAGGACACAGATACGCAGTATTTT.

The gene calls are TRBV12-5 and TRBJ2-1; no clear D. Trimming cost V 6 bases and J 5 bases, with 17 bases left between them. The length of the CDR3 is 15 residues. Germline V lookup: CDR1 LGHNT, CDR2 FRNRAP. CDR3: CASGPPGGWNNEQFF. The DNA for the CDR3 is TGTGCTAGTGGCCCCCCCGGTGGCTGGAACAATGAGCAGTTCTTC.

The chain couples TRBV6-4 to TRBJ1-1; D is possibly TRBD1 (5 bases). CDR3 length: 15 amino acids. The germline CDR1 and CDR2 sequences are MRHNA and SNTAGT. V shed 0 bases and J shed 3 bases, with 11 bases lying between them. The CDR3 region is CASSDSLGGYTEAFF. CDR3 nucleotides: TGTGCCAGCAGTGACTCGTTGGGGGGGTACACTGAAGCTTTCTTT.

The genes are TRBV20-1 and TRBJ2-5, with D maybe TRBD1 (6 bases). V lost 7 bases and J 4 bases, leaving 19 bases between the germline ends. The CDR3 loop spans 14 amino acids. Germline CDR1 reads DFQATT; CDR2 reads SNEGSKA (reference sequence). The CDR3 spells CSVNRQVGGETQYF. CDR3 DNA: TGCAGTGTAAATAGACAGGTTGGGGGAGAGACCCAGTACTTC.

The rearrangement links TRBV5-1 to TRBJ2-5, with 10 nucleotides matching TRBD1. Germline values: CDR1 SGHRS, CDR2 YFSETQ. Trimming took 3 bases from V and 2 from J; bases not matched to a gene: 7. This CDR3 is 16 amino acids long. DNA for the CDR3: TGCGCCAGCAGCTCCGGGTGGGACAGGGGACAAGAGACCCAGTACTTC. Translating it yields CASSSGWDRGQETQYF.

The chain is built from TRBV6-1 and TRBJ1-6; D gene ambiguous. V lost 5 bases, J lost 5 bases, and 7 bases lay in between. CDR3 size: 13 residues. CDR1 MNHNS and CDR2 SASEGT come from the germline V gene. The CDR3 DNA reads TGTGCCAGCAGTCTACTGAATAATTCACCCCTCCACTTT. Translated: CASSLLNNSPLHF.

This clonotype was seen a handful of times. This sequence joins TRBV20-1 and TRBJ2-5, with TRBD2 as a possible D gene (5 bases). V was clipped by 2 bases and J by 2 bases, with 12 bases between them. CDR1 DFQATT and CDR2 SNEGSKA come from the germline V gene (reference sequence). The length of the CDR3 is 14 residues. CDR3 in amino acids: CSARSPDFQETQYF. In DNA form, the CDR3 reads TGCAGTGCTAGATCCCCGGACTTTCAAGAGACCCAGTACTTC.

This clonotype was detected many times. The chain links TRBV12-3 or TRBV12-4 to TRBJ2-1, with D unresolved. V dropped 5 bases and J dropped 0 bases, with 8 bases sitting between them. The CDR3 length is 14 residues. The CDR3 here is CASSPSSSYNEQFF. The CDR3 nucleotides read TGTGCCAGCAGTCCGTCCAGCTCCTACAATGAGCAGTTCTTC.

This clonotype was counted a few times. This CDR3 is CASSYPGQGDYGYTF. The CDR3 coding sequence is TGTGCCAGCAGTTACCCCGGACAGGGGGACTATGGCTACACCTTC. J is TRBJ1-2 and V is TRBV6-5; 10 positions match TRBD1. Germline V gene lookup returns CDR1 MNHEY and CDR2 SVGAGI. The CDR3 totals 15 residues. J gave up 3 bases and V 2 bases, and 3 bases lay outside the gene matches.

The chain employs TRBV27 and TRBJ2-7; D possibly matches TRBD1 or TRBD2 (5 bases each). There are 15 residues in the CDR3. The germline V and J ends were trimmed by 8 bases and 0 bases, with 17 bases remaining between them. The germline gives CDR1 MNHEY, CDR2 SMNVEV (reference sequence). The CDR3 coding sequence is TGTGCCAGCTATTCCGGGACGTCAAGCTCCTACGAGCAGTACTTC. Residues: CASYSGTSSSYEQYF.

The V call is TRBV11-1, the J call TRBJ2-1; 8 nucleotides agree with TRBD1. The CDR3 runs 15 residues. The germline V gene has CDR1 SGHAT and CDR2 FQDESV (reference sequence). With V trimmed by 8 bases and J by 0 bases, 6 bases remained unmatched. The CDR3 DNA follows: TGTGCCAGCGGAAGTCAGGGGGCCTCCTACAATGAGCAGTTCTTC. As protein: CASGSQGASYNEQFF. The full variable domain, completed using reference TRBV11-1 and TRBJ2-1, is EAEVAQSPRYKITEKSQAVAFWCDPISGHATLYWYRQILGQGPELLVQFQDESVVDDSQLPKDRFSAERLKGVDSTLKIQPAELGDSAMYLCASGSQGASYNEQFFGPGTRLTVL.

The chain has TRBV12-3 or TRBV12-4 and TRBJ1-2; weak D call: TRBD1 (5 bases). The CDR3 is 15 residues long. V lost 4 bases, J lost 6 bases, and 18 bases lay in between. The CDR3 here is CASSSLHRQGDGYTF. CDR3 coding DNA: TGTGCCAGCAGTTCCCTTCACAGGCAAGGGGATGGCTACACCTTC.

As concerns this clonotype: Being one base from a much bigger clone, this may be a read error. In this CDR3 the conserved last residue, phenylalanine or tryptophan, is missing, so a read error is likely. The chain recombines TRBV5-1 with TRBJ2-1; 7 nucleotides match TRBD2. Looked up from germline, CDR1 is SGHRS and CDR2 is YFSETQ. V dropped 3 bases and J dropped 9; count of bases not matched to a gene: 12. This CDR3 contains 15 residues. The CDR3 DNA follows: TGCGCCAGCAGCTCCCGTCCCGGGACTAATGGTGAGCAGTTCTTA. Amino acid sequence: CASSSRPGTNGEQFL.